These 28 T cell receptor beta chains share one sample of origin, sequenced in a study of CD4 T cells in lung cancer (dated by TCRdb to about 2019). The library was obtained by the immunoSEQ multiplex PCR assay. Here the immuneACCESS table is served through TCRdb, limited to in-frame sequences with V and J called. Missing clones are a known gap in these copies; in checked studies unresolved V genes cover under half, and the rest lacks a known reason. For this sample the table gives roughly 5,200 clones, of which roughly 74% were detected only once. Approximately 16% of the sample belongs to the ten largest clones. The material sequenced was lung tumor tissue. These receptors were taken from a man in his fifties or sixties with non-small cell lung cancer.

V is TRBV5-1 and J is TRBJ2-1; 12 bases fit TRBD2. The V gene end was trimmed by 4 bases and the J gene end by 7 bases; junction bases not matched to a gene: 9. The CDR3 has 16 residues. Germline V gives CDR1 SGHRS, CDR2 YFSETQ. The CDR3 loop is CASSTIGLAGTNEQFF. CDR3 in DNA: TGCGCCAGCAGCACCATAGGACTAGCGGGGACTAATGAGCAGTTCTTC.

The J gene is TRBJ1-6, the V gene TRBV6-1; possibly TRBD1 for D (6 bases). This CDR3 contains 14 residues. CDR1 MNHNS and CDR2 SASEGT come from the germline V gene. V lost 7 bases and J lost 10, with 17 bases in between. The CDR3: CASNWGRESSPLHF. The CDR3 DNA sequence: TGTGCCAGCAACTGGGGGCGAGAATCATCACCCCTCCACTTT.

The chain employs TRBV5-6 and TRBJ2-5; D is possibly TRBD2 (6 bases). Germline V lookup: CDR1 SGHDT, CDR2 YYEEEE. This CDR3 contains 14 residues. The V gene lost 2 bases and the J gene lost 5 bases, with 13 bases spanning the gap. Written as DNA, the CDR3 is TGTGCCAGCAGCTTCGGCGGGATCGATGAGACCCAGTACTTC. It is translated as CASSFGGIDETQYF.

This chain uses TRBV5-6 with TRBJ2-3; D possibly corresponds to TRBD1 (6 bases). V lost 3 bases, J lost 3 bases, and 17 bases lay in between. The CDR3 has 16 amino acids. Germline CDR1 SGHDT, CDR2 YYEEEE. The CDR3 here is CASSSLTHRETDTQYF. CDR3 nucleotides: TGTGCCAGCAGCTCCCTTACCCACAGGGAAACAGATACGCAGTATTTT.

The gene calls are TRBV5-6 and TRBJ1-3; D unresolved. The CDR3 loop spans 15 amino acids. The germline V gene encodes CDR1 SGHDT and CDR2 YYEEEE. V shed 1 base and J shed 1 base, with 9 bases lying between them. The CDR3 here is CASSLMGRSGNTIYF. DNA for the CDR3: TGTGCCAGCAGCTTGATGGGGAGGTCTGGAAACACCATATATTTT.

The CDR3 is CASSPTSGSTDTQYF. The CDR3 DNA sequence: TGTGCCAGCAGTCCTACTAGCGGGAGCACAGATACGCAGTATTTT. The chain joins TRBV7-7 to TRBJ2-3, with 9 bases identical to TRBD2. Looked up from germline, CDR1 is SSHAT and CDR2 is FNYEAQ (reference sequence). The junction had 4 bases not matched to a gene; V was cut back by 6 bases and J by 0 bases. The CDR3 has 15 amino acids.

This clone is classed as medium-sized (0.01 to 0.1%). V and J are TRBV11-2 and TRBJ2-2; 11 nucleotides agree with TRBD1. CDR1 SGHAT and CDR2 FQNNGV come from the germline V gene. The CDR3 sequence is 16 residues long. V gave up 4 bases and J gave up 3 bases; unmatched junction bases: 4. The CDR3 reads CASSWGTGGYTGELFF. The CDR3, as DNA: TGTGCCAGCAGCTGGGGGACAGGGGGTTACACCGGGGAGCTGTTTTTT.

This chain joins TRBV4-2 and TRBJ2-3; D unclear. This CDR3 comprises 16 residues. Trimming removed 1 base at V and 0 bases at J, with 11 bases between. Looked up from germline, CDR1 is LGHNA and CDR2 is YNFKEQ. This chain's CDR3 is CASSQGGEPSTDTQYF. In DNA form, the CDR3 reads TGTGCCAGCAGCCAAGGTGGAGAACCTAGCACAGATACGCAGTATTTT.

The chain employs TRBV6-1 and TRBJ1-2; TRBD1 agrees at 8 bases. The CDR3 contains 15 residues. Trimming removed 5 bases from V and 1 base from J; junction bases left unmatched: 6. CDR1 MNHNS and CDR2 SASEGT come from the germline V gene. The DNA of the CDR3 is TGTGCCAGCAGTCCCGGACAGGGAGTTAACTATGGCTACACCTTC. This codes for CASSPGQGVNYGYTF.

The chain joins TRBV18 to TRBJ2-1, with 9 positions matching TRBD2. Germline lookup yields CDR1 KGHSH and CDR2 LQKENI. This CDR3 comprises 15 residues. Losses at the gene ends were 6 bases for V and 6 bases for J; bases not matched to a gene: 9. This CDR3 reads CASSPRRAGGNEQFF. DNA for the CDR3: TGTGCCAGCTCTCCCCGGCGAGCGGGAGGCAATGAGCAGTTCTTC.

The chain couples TRBV5-1 to TRBJ1-1; no clear D gene. CDR1 SGHRS and CDR2 YFSETQ come from the germline V gene. The V end lost 0 bases, the J end lost 0 bases, and 6 bases lay between the germline ends. The CDR3 consists of 14 residues. In DNA, the CDR3 is TGCGCCAGCAGCTTGGGCGGAATGAACACTGAAGCTTTCTTT. It translates to CASSLGGMNTEAFF.

This sequence joins TRBV4-1 and TRBJ2-7, with 8 nucleotides matching TRBD2. This CDR3 comprises 14 residues. CDR1 MGHRA and CDR2 YSYEKL come from the germline V gene. V gave up 5 bases and J gave up 6 bases; unmatched junction bases: 9. The CDR3 sequence is CASSVPGLVREQYF. DNA of the CDR3: TGCGCCAGCAGCGTACCGGGACTAGTCCGCGAGCAGTACTTC.

The V call is TRBV2, the J call TRBJ1-1; TRBD1 agrees at 10 bases. V lost 0 bases and J lost 6; bases outside the gene matches: 4. CDR3 length: 15 residues. Germline CDR1 and CDR2: SNHLY and FYNNEI. The CDR3 loop reads CASSEATGGFAEAFF. DNA of the CDR3: TGTGCCAGCAGTGAAGCGACAGGGGGCTTTGCTGAAGCTTTCTTT.

The chain uses TRBV25-1 and TRBJ2-2, with D perhaps TRBD2 (6 bases). Germline V gene lookup returns CDR1 MGHDK and CDR2 SYGVNS. The CDR3 is 18 amino acids. Between the trimmed V and J ends, which lost 5 bases and 2 bases, there was a span of 21 bases. CDR3 amino acids: CASSPQVEGSLNTGELFF. Written as DNA, the CDR3 is TGTGCCAGCAGTCCACAAGTGGAGGGCTCCCTAAACACCGGGGAGCTGTTTTTT. The complete variable domain, with remaining parts taken from reference TRBV25-1 and TRBJ2-2, reads EADIYQTPRYLVIGTGKKITLECSQTMGHDKMYWYQQDPGMELHLIHYSYGVNSTEKGDLSSESTVSRIRTEHFPLTLESARPSHTSQYLCASSPQVEGSLNTGELFFGEGSRLTVL.

The gene calls are TRBV7-3 and TRBJ2-1, with D tentatively TRBD2 (5 bases). Trimming took 4 bases from V and 9 from J, leaving 10 bases between them. This CDR3 comprises 12 residues. Germline CDR1 and CDR2: SGHTA and FQGTGA. Written as DNA, the CDR3 is TGTGCCAGCAGCTACGACGAGGGTGAGCAGTTCTTC. Protein product: CASSYDEGEQFF.

J is TRBJ2-5 and V is TRBV10-1, with 9 bases fitting TRBD2. Trimming cost V 3 bases and J 1 base; bases outside gene matches: 3. Per germline, CDR1 WNHNN and CDR2 SYGVQD (reference sequence). The CDR3 is 15 amino acids. The chain's CDR3 is CASSESSGVQETQYF. The CDR3 DNA is TGCGCCAGCAGTGAATCTAGCGGGGTCCAAGAGACCCAGTACTTC.

The CDR3 region is CASSDRTGLEQFF. The CDR3 DNA sequence: TGCGCCAGCAGTGATAGGACAGGGCTTGAGCAGTTCTTC. This chain uses TRBV10-1 with TRBJ2-1; 8 positions agree with TRBD1. J lost 9 bases, V lost 3 bases, and 4 bases had no gene match. In germline, CDR1 is WNHNN, CDR2 SYGVQD (reference sequence). This CDR3 is 13 amino acids long.

This clone is medium-sized in the sample. The gene calls are TRBV28 and TRBJ1-1; a possible D gene is TRBD1 (5 bases). Trimming stripped 8 bases from V and 1 base from J, with 14 bases between. The CDR3 has 14 amino acids. Germline CDR1 MDHEN, CDR2 SYDVKM. The CDR3 DNA is TGTGCCAGCGGGGTTTTGGGGGGGAACACTGAAGCTTTCTTT. Encoded protein: CASGVLGGNTEAFF.

This clone was recorded only once. CDR3 sequence reads: CASSLAPNTEAFF. The CDR3 coding sequence is TGTGCCAGCAGCTTAGCCCCAAACACTGAAGCTTTCTTT. This chain joins TRBV11-2 and TRBJ1-1; D ambiguous. CDR1 is SGHAT and CDR2 is FQNNGV in the germline V gene. CDR3 size: 13 residues. Deletions cut 1 base from V and 2 bases from J, with 5 bases between.

This sequence joins TRBV5-6 and TRBJ2-7; 7 bases fit TRBD1. Germline V gene data show CDR1 as SGHDT and CDR2 as YYEEEE. The CDR3 extends over 14 amino acids. The V segment lost 0 bases and the J segment 3 bases; nucleotides outside the gene matches: 3. CDR3 coding DNA: TGTGCCAGCAGCTTGGGACAGGGCTACTACGAGCAGTACGTC. It is translated as CASSLGQGYYEQYV.

Judged by abundance, this clone is medium-sized. The gene calls are TRBV5-1 and TRBJ2-7; 7 bases line up with TRBD1. V shed 0 bases and J 3 bases; nucleotides not matched to a gene: 0. The CDR3 is 13 amino acids. The germline gives CDR1 SGHRS, CDR2 YFSETQ. The CDR3: CASSLDRGYEQYF. CDR3 nucleotides: TGCGCCAGCAGCTTGGACAGGGGCTACGAGCAGTACTTC.

In its sample, this clone ranks as medium-sized (0.01 to 0.1%). Within the sample, other DNA sequences also encode this same CDR3. CDR3 loop: CASSLGGRGYEQYF. The CDR3 DNA sequence: TGTGCCAGCAGTTTGGGCGGGAGAGGGTACGAGCAGTACTTC. The chain carries TRBV28 and TRBJ2-7, with 7 bases matching TRBD2. The CDR3 runs to 14 residues. Germline values: CDR1 MDHEN, CDR2 SYDVKM. J lost 4 bases, V lost 3 bases, and 6 bases had no gene match.

The chain links TRBV19 to TRBJ2-2, with 8 bases aligning to TRBD1. Germline V gene lookup returns CDR1 LNHDA and CDR2 SQIVND (reference sequence). Losses at the gene ends were 6 bases for V and 2 bases for J; bases not matched to a gene: 2. The CDR3 covers 14 residues. CDR3 DNA sequence: TGTGCCAGTAGGACAGGGGCAAACACCGGGGAGCTGTTTTTT. Translation gives CASRTGANTGELFF.

The V and J genes are TRBV29-1 and TRBJ1-2; 12 bases align to TRBD1. Germline-derived CDR1 and CDR2 are SQVTM and ANQGSEA. This CDR3 is 15 amino acids long. V dropped 1 base and J dropped 8; count of bases not matched to a gene: 8. The CDR3 DNA sequence: TGCAGCGTTGAAGTTGGGACAGGGGGCGCGAAGGGCTACACCTTC. It translates to CSVEVGTGGAKGYTF.

This clone was seen once. V gene TRBV19 combines with J gene TRBJ1-2; 7 bases are shared with TRBD1. This CDR3 is 15 amino acids long. V shed 5 bases and J 6 bases; nucleotides not matched to a gene: 12. Germline V gene lookup returns CDR1 LNHDA and CDR2 SQIVND (reference sequence). CDR3 protein: CASSSGTAANHGYTF. The CDR3 nucleotides are TGTGCCAGTAGTTCGGGGACAGCTGCAAATCATGGCTACACCTTC.

V and J are TRBV18 and TRBJ1-2, with D possibly being TRBD1 (5 bases). Germline CDR1 KGHSH, CDR2 LQKENI. The V and J ends lost 2 bases and 6 bases respectively, with 13 bases between them. CDR3 length: 14 amino acids. CDR3 amino acids: CASSPSREGHGYTF. CDR3 DNA: TGTGCCAGCTCACCATCCAGGGAGGGGCATGGCTACACCTTC.

V is TRBV20-1 and J is TRBJ2-5; D unclear. Germline values: CDR1 DFQATT, CDR2 SNEGSKA (reference sequence). This CDR3 comprises 11 residues. The ends were cut back, 0 bases at V and 11 bases at J, with 10 bases in the middle. CDR3 nucleotide sequence: TGCAGTGCTAGAGATGGAAAGGAGCAGTACTTC. It translates to CSARDGKEQYF.

The chain links TRBV23-1 to TRBJ1-1; D is unresolved. TRBV23-1 is assigned to the ORF class and has an uncertain function. The CDR3 runs to 13 residues. Between the trimmed V and J ends, which lost 0 bases and 11 bases, there was a span of 13 bases. CDR3 in DNA: TGCGCCAGCAGTCAATCCCCGGTTGAGAGCGCTTTCTTT. This encodes CASSQSPVESAFF.